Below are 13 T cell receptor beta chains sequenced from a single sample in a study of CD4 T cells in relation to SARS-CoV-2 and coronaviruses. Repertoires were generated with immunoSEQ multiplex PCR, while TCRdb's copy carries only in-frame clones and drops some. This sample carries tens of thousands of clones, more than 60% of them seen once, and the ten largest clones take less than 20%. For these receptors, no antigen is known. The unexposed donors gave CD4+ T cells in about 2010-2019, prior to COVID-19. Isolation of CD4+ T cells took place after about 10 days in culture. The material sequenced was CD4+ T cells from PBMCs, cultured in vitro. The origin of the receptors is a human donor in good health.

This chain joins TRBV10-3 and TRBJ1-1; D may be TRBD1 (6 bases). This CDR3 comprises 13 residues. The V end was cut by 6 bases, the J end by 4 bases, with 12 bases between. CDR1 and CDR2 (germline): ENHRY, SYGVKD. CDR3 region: CAIRTPGATEAFF. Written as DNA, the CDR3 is TGTGCCATCAGGACCCCGGGGGCCACTGAAGCTTTCTTT.

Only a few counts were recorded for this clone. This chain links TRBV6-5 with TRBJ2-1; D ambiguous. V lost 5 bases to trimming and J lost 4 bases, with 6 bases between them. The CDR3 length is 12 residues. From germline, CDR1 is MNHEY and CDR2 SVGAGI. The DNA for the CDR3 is TGTGCCAGCAGTACCCCATACAATGAGCAGTTCTTC. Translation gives CASSTPYNEQFF.

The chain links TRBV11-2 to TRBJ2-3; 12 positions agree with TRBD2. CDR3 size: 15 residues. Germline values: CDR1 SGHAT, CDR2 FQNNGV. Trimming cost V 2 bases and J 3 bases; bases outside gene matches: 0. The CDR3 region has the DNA TGTGCCAGCAGCTTACTAGCGGGAGGGACAGATACGCAGTATTTT. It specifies CASSLLAGGTDTQYF.

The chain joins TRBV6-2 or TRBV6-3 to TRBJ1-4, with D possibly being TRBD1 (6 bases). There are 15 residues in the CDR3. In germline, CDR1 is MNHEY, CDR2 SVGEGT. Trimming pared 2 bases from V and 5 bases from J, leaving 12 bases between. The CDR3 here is CASSYGQGRNEKLFF. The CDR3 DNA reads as TGTGCCAGCAGTTACGGTCAGGGGAGGAATGAAAAACTGTTTTTT.

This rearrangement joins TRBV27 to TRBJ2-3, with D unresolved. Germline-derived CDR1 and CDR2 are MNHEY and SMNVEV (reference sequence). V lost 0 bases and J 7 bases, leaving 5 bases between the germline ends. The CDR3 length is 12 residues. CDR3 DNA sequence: TGTGCCAGCAGTTTATCAGGGTATACGCAGTATTTT. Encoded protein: CASSLSGYTQYF.

CDR3 nucleotides: TGTGCCAGCAGCTCCGCCTGGGGGGCTTTGGGTTCACCCCTCCACTTT. This translates into CASSSAWGALGSPLHF. The J gene is TRBJ1-6, the V gene TRBV7-3, with D possibly being TRBD1 (6 bases). Germline loops: CDR1 SGHTA, CDR2 FQGTGA. The CDR3 extends over 16 amino acids. V was shortened by 4 bases and J by 9 bases, with 19 bases between the two germline ends.

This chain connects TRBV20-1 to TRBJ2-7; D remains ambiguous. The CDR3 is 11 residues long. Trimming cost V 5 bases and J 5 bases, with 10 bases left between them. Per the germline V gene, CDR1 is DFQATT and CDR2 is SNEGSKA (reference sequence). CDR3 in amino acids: CSADGLDEQYF. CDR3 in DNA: TGCAGTGCTGACGGCTTGGACGAGCAGTACTTC.

This chain's CDR3 is CASQTNPYEQYF. In DNA, the CDR3 is TGTGCCAGCCAGACTAATCCCTACGAGCAGTACTTC. The chain recombines TRBV28 with TRBJ2-7, with D possibly being TRBD2 (5 bases). Looked up from germline, CDR1 is MDHEN and CDR2 is SYDVKM. There are 12 residues in the CDR3. V was shortened by 8 bases and J by 2 bases, with 10 bases between the two germline ends.

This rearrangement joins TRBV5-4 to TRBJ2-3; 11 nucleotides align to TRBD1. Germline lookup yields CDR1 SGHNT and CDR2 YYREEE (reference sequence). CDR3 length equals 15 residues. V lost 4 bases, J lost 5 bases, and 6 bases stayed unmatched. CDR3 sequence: CASSRDRGLGDTQYF. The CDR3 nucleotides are TGTGCCAGCAGCCGGGACAGGGGGTTAGGAGATACGCAGTATTTT. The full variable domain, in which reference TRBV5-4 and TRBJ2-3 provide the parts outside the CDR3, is ETGVTQSPTHLIKTRGQQVTLRCSSQSGHNTVSWYQQALGQGPQFIFQYYREEENGRGNFPPRFSGLQFPNYSSELNVNALELDDSALYLCASSRDRGLGDTQYFGPGTRLTVL.

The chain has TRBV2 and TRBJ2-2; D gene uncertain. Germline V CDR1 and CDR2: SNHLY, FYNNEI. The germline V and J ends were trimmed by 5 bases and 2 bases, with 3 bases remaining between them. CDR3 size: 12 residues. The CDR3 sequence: CASSPNTGELFF. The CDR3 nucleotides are TGTGCCAGCAGTCCCAACACCGGGGAGCTGTTTTTT. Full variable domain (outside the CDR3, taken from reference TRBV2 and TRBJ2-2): EPEVTQTPSHQVTQMGQEVILRCVPISNHLYFYWYRQILGQKVEFLVSFYNNEISEKSEIFDDQFSVERPDGSNFTLKIRSTKLEDSAMYFCASSPNTGELFFGEGSRLTVL.

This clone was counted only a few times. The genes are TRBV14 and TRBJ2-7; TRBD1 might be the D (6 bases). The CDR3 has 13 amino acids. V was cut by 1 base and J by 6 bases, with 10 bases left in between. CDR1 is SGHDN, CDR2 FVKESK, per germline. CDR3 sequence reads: CASSQVARGEQYF. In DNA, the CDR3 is TGTGCCAGCAGCCAAGTCGCCAGGGGCGAGCAGTACTTC.

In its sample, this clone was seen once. Here the CDR3 reads CASSLFSGLTGVYNEQFF. CDR3 bases: TGTGCCAGCAGCTTATTTTCTGGTTTGACAGGGGTATACAATGAGCAGTTCTTC. This chain links TRBV7-9 with TRBJ2-1; the match to TRBD1 covers 8 bases. The V segment lost 2 bases and the J segment 4 bases; nucleotides outside the gene matches: 13. Germline-derived CDR1 and CDR2 are SEHNR and FQNEAQ (reference sequence). The CDR3 contains 18 residues.

The DNA for the CDR3 is TGTGCCAGCAGCTTTCTGGGCGAGCAGTACTTC. It specifies CASSFLGEQYF. V is TRBV12-1 and J is TRBJ2-7. TRBV12-1 is a pseudogene locus. The length of the CDR3 is 11 residues.